The TCR beta chain described here comes from a study of shared clonotypes between healthy human individuals. Trimming cost V 1 base and J 2 bases, with 3 bases left between them. CDR1 and CDR2 (germline): SGHTA, FQGNSA. The CDR3 contains 12 residues. Only CD45RO-negative cells positively selected for CCR7 counted as naive CD8 cells, so terminally differentiated effector memory CD45RA+ cells were excluded. TCRdb's table, derived via immunoSEQ multiplex PCR, lists solely in-frame clones and lacks some. The table includes 2 million to 2.5 million clones, 85% to 95% detected once. This clone was observed once. Other DNA sequences in this sample translate to the same CDR3.

The TCR sequence derives from a man in his late teens or twenties in good health. Some clones in this sample may be carry-over from other donors' samples. The sample was naive CD8+ T cells from PBMCs. This chain connects TRBV7-2 to TRBJ2-7; D gene unclear. CDR3: CASSLVTYEQYF. The CDR3 region has the DNA TGTGCCAGCAGCTTAGTGACCTACGAGCAGTACTTC.